The 14 T cell receptor beta chains presented below share a single source sample, sequenced in a study of T cell responses to AZD1222 COVID-19 vaccine. The method was immunoSEQ multiplex PCR; TCRdb's version includes in-frame clones alone and lacks a portion of them. The data show some 84,000 clones, about 87% seen once. The sequencing used peripheral blood, collected on day 0 of AZD1222 vaccination. These receptors were taken from an adult in good health.

J is TRBJ2-1 and V is TRBV10-1; a weak D match, TRBD1 (5 bases). V gave up 3 bases and J gave up 8 bases, with 17 bases separating them. In germline, CDR1 is WNHNN, CDR2 SYGVQD (reference sequence). The CDR3 runs 15 residues. For the CDR3, the DNA is TGCGCCAGCAGTGAATCAGTGGGGCGCGTTTATGAGCAGTTCTTC. This encodes CASSESVGRVYEQFF.

The V and J genes are TRBV7-9 and TRBJ2-6; unclear D gene. Trimming removed 2 bases from V and 2 bases from J, with 10 bases in between. The CDR3 length is 16 residues. The germline CDR1 and CDR2 sequences are SEHNR and FQNEAQ (reference sequence). CDR3 nucleotides: TGTGCCAGCAGCTTATCGGCACCGGCTGGGGCCAACGTCCTGACTTTC. Translated, it gives CASSLSAPAGANVLTF.

The gene calls are TRBV7-9 and TRBJ1-3; D unclear. V lost 3 bases and J 0 bases, leaving 6 bases between the germline ends. Germline-derived CDR1 and CDR2 are SEHNR and FQNEAQ (reference sequence). The CDR3 contains 14 residues. The CDR3, as DNA: TGTGCCAGCAGCTTGGCAGGCTCTGGAAACACCATATATTTT. Its protein product is CASSLAGSGNTIYF.

This clone was observed a single time. The CDR3 reads CASSSFVRAAGYTF. DNA of the CDR3: TGTGCCAGCAGCTCCTTCGTTAGGGCTGCTGGCTACACCTTC. The chain links TRBV5-6 to TRBJ1-2; D is undetermined. This CDR3 is 14 amino acids long. Trimming pared 3 bases from V and 7 bases from J, leaving 16 bases between. Germline assignment: CDR1 SGHDT and CDR2 YYEEEE. The full variable domain, its missing parts supplied by reference TRBV5-6 and TRBJ1-2, is DAGVTQSPTHLIKTRGQQVTLRCSPKSGHDTVSWYQQALGQGPQFIFQYYEEEERQRGNFPDRFSGHQFPNYSSELNVNALLLGDSALYLCASSSFVRAAGYTFGSGTRLTVV.

V and J are TRBV5-8 and TRBJ2-1, with TRBD2 identical over 9 bases. Germline lookup yields CDR1 SGHTS and CDR2 YDEGEE. The CDR3 contains 16 residues. Trimming cost V 0 bases and J 5 bases; bases outside gene matches: 6. The CDR3 protein is CASSLGELAGHNEQFF. As DNA, the CDR3 is TGTGCCAGCAGCTTGGGCGAACTAGCGGGCCACAATGAGCAGTTCTTC.

The chain carries TRBV7-8 and TRBJ2-1; the D gene is possibly TRBD2 (5 bases). This CDR3 contains 15 residues. The V and J ends lost 0 bases and 2 bases respectively, with 8 bases between them. CDR1 and CDR2 (germline): SGHVS, FQNEAQ. The CDR3 sequence: CASSLALAPYNEQFF. Here the CDR3 DNA reads TGTGCCAGCAGCTTAGCATTAGCGCCCTACAATGAGCAGTTCTTC.

The V gene is TRBV12-3 or TRBV12-4, the J gene TRBJ1-6, with D uncertain. The CDR3 is 11 residues long. Between the trimmed V and J ends, which lost 2 bases and 13 bases, there was a span of 6 bases. The CDR3 sequence is CASSLSAPLHF. CDR3 DNA sequence: TGTGCCAGCAGTTTATCTGCGCCCCTCCACTTT.

The rearrangement links TRBV27 to TRBJ1-2, with a tentative D call TRBD1 (5 bases). V was pared by 6 bases and J by 8 bases, with 13 bases between. The CDR3 spans 12 residues. Germline V gene lookup returns CDR1 MNHEY and CDR2 SMNVEV (reference sequence). The CDR3 here is CASSNLQGGYTF. In nucleotides, the CDR3 is TGTGCCAGCAGCAACCTCCAGGGAGGCTACACCTTC.

This clone was detected only once. This chain joins TRBV2 and TRBJ2-4, with 10 nucleotides matching TRBD2. The CDR3 is made up of 18 amino acids. Per the germline V gene, CDR1 is SNHLY and CDR2 is FYNNEI. With 0 bases clipped from V and 3 bases from J, the junction kept 8 bases outside the gene matches. The CDR3 protein is CASSEAPGTSESKNIQYF. In DNA form, the CDR3 reads TGTGCCAGCAGTGAAGCGCCGGGGACTAGCGAAAGCAAAAACATTCAGTACTTC.

The V and J genes are TRBV5-6 and TRBJ2-5; 7 bases align to TRBD2. This CDR3 is built from 15 residues. Germline V gene data show CDR1 as SGHDT and CDR2 as YYEEEE. The trim removed 3 bases at V and 5 bases at J, leaving 10 bases unmatched. Here the CDR3 DNA reads TGTGCCAGCAGCTCCGGACGGGGGGTTTGGGAGACCCAGTACTTC. The encoded protein is CASSSGRGVWETQYF.

This chain connects TRBV5-1 to TRBJ1-1, with D possibly TRBD1 on 6 matching bases. This CDR3 has 14 residues. Trimming pared 1 base from V and 0 bases from J, leaving 7 bases between. Germline V lookup: CDR1 SGHRS, CDR2 YFSETQ. CDR3 loop: CASSLRQVNTEAFF. As DNA, the CDR3 is TGCGCCAGCAGCTTGAGACAGGTGAACACTGAAGCTTTCTTT.

The genes are TRBV19 and TRBJ1-1; no definite D call. V lost 3 bases and J 3 bases, leaving 20 bases between the germline ends. Germline values: CDR1 LNHDA, CDR2 SQIVND (reference sequence). This CDR3 contains 17 residues. CDR3 in amino acids: CASSMALGSREDTEAFF. In DNA form, the CDR3 reads TGTGCCAGTAGTATGGCTCTGGGTTCGCGTGAAGACACTGAAGCTTTCTTT.

The gene calls are TRBV2 and TRBJ1-5; unclear D gene. Germline V lookup: CDR1 SNHLY, CDR2 FYNNEI. Trimming took off 7 bases at V and 0 bases at J, with 7 bases between the two ends. This CDR3 spans 13 amino acids. In DNA, the CDR3 is TGTGCCAGCAATCAGAATAGCAATCAGCCCCAGCATTTT. Translating it yields CASNQNSNQPQHF.

The V gene is TRBV2, the J gene TRBJ2-1; 10 bases map to TRBD2. This CDR3 comprises 14 residues. Germline CDR1 SNHLY, CDR2 FYNNEI. The trim removed 7 bases at V and 9 bases at J, leaving 9 bases unmatched. CDR3: CASNKLAGVIEQFF. For the CDR3, the DNA is TGTGCCAGCAATAAGCTAGCGGGAGTCATTGAGCAGTTCTTC. Full variable domain (outside the CDR3, taken from reference TRBV2 and TRBJ2-1): EPEVTQTPSHQVTQMGQEVILRCVPISNHLYFYWYRQILGQKVEFLVSFYNNEISEKSEIFDDQFSVERPDGSNFTLKIRSTKLEDSAMYFCASNKLAGVIEQFFGPGTRLTVL.